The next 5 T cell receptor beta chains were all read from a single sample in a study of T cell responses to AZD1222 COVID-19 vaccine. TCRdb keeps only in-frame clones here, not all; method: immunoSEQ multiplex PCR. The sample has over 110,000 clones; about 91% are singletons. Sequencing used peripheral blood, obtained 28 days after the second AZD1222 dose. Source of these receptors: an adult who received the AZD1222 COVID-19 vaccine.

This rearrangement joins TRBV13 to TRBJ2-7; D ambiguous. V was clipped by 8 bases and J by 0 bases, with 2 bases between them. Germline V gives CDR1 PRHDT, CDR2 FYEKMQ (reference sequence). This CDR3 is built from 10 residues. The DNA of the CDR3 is TGTGCCAGCGACTCCTACGAGCAGTACGTC. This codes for CASDSYEQYV.

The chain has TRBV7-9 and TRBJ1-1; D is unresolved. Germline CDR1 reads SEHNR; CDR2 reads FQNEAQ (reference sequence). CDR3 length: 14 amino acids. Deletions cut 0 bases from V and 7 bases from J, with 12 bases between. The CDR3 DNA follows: TGTGCCAGCAGCTTAGCCCCCGCGGGATATGAAGCTTTCTTT. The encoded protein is CASSLAPAGYEAFF.

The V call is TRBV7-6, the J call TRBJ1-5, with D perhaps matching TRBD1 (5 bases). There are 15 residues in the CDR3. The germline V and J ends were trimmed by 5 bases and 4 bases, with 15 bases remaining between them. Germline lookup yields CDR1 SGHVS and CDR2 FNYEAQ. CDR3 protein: CASSPGHGGNQPQHF. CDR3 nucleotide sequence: TGTGCCAGCAGCCCCGGGCATGGGGGGAATCAGCCCCAGCATTTT.

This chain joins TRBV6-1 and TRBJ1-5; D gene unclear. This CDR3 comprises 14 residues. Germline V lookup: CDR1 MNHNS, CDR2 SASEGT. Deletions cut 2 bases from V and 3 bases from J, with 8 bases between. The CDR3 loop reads CASSEIGLNQPQHF. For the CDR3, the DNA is TGTGCCAGCAGTGAAATAGGGCTCAATCAGCCCCAGCATTTT.

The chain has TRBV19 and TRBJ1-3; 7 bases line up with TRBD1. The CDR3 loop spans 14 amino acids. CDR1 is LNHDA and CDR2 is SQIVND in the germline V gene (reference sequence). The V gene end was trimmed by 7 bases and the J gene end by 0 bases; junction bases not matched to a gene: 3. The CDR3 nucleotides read TGTGCCAGTAAAACAGGGGACTCTGGAAACACCATATATTTT. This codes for CASKTGDSGNTIYF.